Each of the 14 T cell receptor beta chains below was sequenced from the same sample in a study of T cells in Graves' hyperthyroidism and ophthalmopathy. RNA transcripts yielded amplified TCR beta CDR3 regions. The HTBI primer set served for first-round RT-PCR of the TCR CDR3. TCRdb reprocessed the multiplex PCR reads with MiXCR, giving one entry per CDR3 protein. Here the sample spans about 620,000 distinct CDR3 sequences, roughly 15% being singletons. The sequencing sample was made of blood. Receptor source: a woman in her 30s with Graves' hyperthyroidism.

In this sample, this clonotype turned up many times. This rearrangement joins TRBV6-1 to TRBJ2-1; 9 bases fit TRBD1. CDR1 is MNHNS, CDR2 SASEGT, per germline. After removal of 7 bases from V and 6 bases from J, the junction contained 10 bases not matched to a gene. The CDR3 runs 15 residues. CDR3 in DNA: TGTGCCAGCACCCAGGGACAGGGCTTGTTCAATGAGCAGTTCTTC. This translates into CASTQGQGLFNEQFF.

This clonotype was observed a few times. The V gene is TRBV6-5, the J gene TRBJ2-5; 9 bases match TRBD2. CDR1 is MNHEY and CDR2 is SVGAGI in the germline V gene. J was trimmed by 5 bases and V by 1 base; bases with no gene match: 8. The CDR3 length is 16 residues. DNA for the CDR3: TGTGCCAGCAGTTACTGGCGGGAGGGCCGCGGGGAGACCCAGTACTTC. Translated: CASSYWREGRGETQYF.

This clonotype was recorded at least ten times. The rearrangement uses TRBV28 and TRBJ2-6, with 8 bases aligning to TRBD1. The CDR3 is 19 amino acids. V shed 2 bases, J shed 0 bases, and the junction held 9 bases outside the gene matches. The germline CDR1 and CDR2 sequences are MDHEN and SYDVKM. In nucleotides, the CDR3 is TGTGCCAGCAGTTTACAGGGGGCGCTTGGTAACTCTGGGGCCAACGTCCTGACTTTC. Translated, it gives CASSLQGALGNSGANVLTF. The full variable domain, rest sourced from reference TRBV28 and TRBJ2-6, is DVKVTQSSRYLVKRTGEKVFLECVQDMDHENMFWYRQDPGLGLRLIYFSYDVKMKEKGDIPEGYSVSREKKERFSLILESASTNQTSMYLCASSLQGALGNSGANVLTFGAGSRLTVL.

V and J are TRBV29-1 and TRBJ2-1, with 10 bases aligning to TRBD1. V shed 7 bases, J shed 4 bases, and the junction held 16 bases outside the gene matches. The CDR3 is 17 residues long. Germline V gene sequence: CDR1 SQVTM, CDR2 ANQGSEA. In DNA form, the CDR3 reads TGCAGCGACCGTCCGTATTCCGGGACAGGGGCTTACAATGAGCAGTTCTTC. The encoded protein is CSDRPYSGTGAYNEQFF.

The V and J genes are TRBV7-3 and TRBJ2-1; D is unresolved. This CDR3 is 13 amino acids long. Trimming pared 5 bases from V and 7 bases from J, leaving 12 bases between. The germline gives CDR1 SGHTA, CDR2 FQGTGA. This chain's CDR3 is CASSPTKGNEQFF. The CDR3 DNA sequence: TGTGCCAGCAGCCCAACCAAAGGAAATGAGCAGTTCTTC.

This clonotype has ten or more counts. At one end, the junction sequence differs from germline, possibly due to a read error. This CDR3 reads CARRTSYEQYF. The CDR3 DNA sequence: TGTGCCCGCAGAACCTCCTACGAGCAGTACTTC. The chain has TRBV7-3 and TRBJ2-7; no definite D call. This CDR3 is built from 11 residues. The germline CDR1 and CDR2 sequences are SGHTA and FQGTGA.

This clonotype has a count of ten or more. The CDR3 protein is CASRALRGPPYNEQFF. DNA for the CDR3: TGTGCCAGCAGAGCCCTCCGCGGTCCACCCTACAATGAGCAGTTCTTC. The chain links TRBV6-2 or TRBV6-3 to TRBJ2-1; unclear D gene. The CDR3 is 16 residues long. Trimming pared 6 bases from V and 2 bases from J, leaving 17 bases between. In germline, CDR1 is MNHEY, CDR2 SVGEGT.

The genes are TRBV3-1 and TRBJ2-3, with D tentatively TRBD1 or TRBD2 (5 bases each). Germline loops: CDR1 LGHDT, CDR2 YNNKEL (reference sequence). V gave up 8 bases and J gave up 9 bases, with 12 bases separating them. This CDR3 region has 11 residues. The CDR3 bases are TGTGCCAGCGTTGGGGGTGCGACGCAGTATTTT. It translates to CASVGGATQYF.

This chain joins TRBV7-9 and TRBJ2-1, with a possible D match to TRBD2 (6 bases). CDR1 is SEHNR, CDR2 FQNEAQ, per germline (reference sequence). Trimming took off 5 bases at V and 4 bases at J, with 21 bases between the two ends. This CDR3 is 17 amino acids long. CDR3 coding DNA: TGTGCCAGCAGCCCTGGGGGGTCGGGACGGGAGTACAATGAGCAGTTCTTC. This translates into CASSPGGSGREYNEQFF.

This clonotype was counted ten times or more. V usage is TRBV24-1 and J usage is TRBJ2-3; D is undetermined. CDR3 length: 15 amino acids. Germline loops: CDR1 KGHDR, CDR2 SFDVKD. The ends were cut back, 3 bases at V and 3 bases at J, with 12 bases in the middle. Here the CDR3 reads CATSDPTTRTDTQYF. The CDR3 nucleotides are TGTGCCACCAGTGATCCCACAACTCGGACAGATACGCAGTATTTT.

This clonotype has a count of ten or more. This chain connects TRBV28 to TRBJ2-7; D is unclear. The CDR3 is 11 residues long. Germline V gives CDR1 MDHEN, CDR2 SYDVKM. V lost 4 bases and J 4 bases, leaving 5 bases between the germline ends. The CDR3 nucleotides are TGTGCCAGCAGTTCAATATACGAGCAGTACTTC. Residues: CASSSIYEQYF.

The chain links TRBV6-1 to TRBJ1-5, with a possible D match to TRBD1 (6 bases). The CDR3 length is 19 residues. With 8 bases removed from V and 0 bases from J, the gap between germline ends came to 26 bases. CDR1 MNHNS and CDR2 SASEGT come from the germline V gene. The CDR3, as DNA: TGTGCCAGCGAGTGGGGGGCGCGGGTCCTTACGTATAGCAATCAGCCCCAGCATTTT. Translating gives CASEWGARVLTYSNQPQHF.

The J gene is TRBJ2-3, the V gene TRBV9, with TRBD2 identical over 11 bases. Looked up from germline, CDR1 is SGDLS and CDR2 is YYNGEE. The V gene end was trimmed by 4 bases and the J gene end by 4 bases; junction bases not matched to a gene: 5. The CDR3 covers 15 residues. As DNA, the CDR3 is TGTGCCAGCAGCTTGGGACTAGCGGTATCAGATACGCAGTATTTT. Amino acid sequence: CASSLGLAVSDTQYF.

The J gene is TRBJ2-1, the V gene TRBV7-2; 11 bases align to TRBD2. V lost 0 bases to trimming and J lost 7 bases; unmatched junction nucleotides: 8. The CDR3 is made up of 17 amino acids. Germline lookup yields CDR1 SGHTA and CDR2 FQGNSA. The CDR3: CASSLATTSGSNNEQFF. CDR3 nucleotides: TGTGCCAGCAGCTTAGCTACTACTAGCGGGAGTAATAATGAGCAGTTCTTC.